The rows below give T cell receptor beta chains drawn from one sample of a study of human T cells and chemical hapten exposure. TCRdb itself ran the RACE reads through MiXCR, one entry per CDR3 protein. The table shows about 250,000 distinct CDR3 sequences, with 7.5% to 8% occurring only once. The sample consisted of whole blood, taken in connection with sensitization to the hapten diphenylcyclopropenone (DPC). The origin of the receptors is a man aged 18 to 29 with alopecia areata. Some clones in this sample may be carry-over from other donors' samples. Each CDR3 is given with its conserved first and last residue. A D gene is named only where the DNA matches it firmly. Some rows mark clone size as missing; the rest say once, few, many or name a class of expanded clone.

>TRBV25-1|TRBJ2-1|TRBD1|.
TGTGCCAGCAGTGAATTGTCCCGGACAGGGGTTGGTGAGCAGTTCTTC
CASSELSRTGVGEQFF
>TRBV29-1|TRBJ2-3|TRBD2|.
TGCAGCGTTGTCTATCGGGGGGGCGGAGATACGCAGTATTTT
CSVVYRGGGDTQYF
>TRBV7-9|TRBJ2-1|TRBD1|few
TGTGCCAGCAGCGATAGCGGTTGGGGACAGGCGCACAATGAGCAGTTCTTC
CASSDSGWGQAHNEQFF
>TRBV20-1|TRBJ2-4|.|.
TGCAGTGCTAGAGGGACGGGTAACATTCAGTACTTC
CSARGTGNIQYF
>TRBV9|TRBJ1-6|.|few
TGTGCCAGCAGCGTATCCGCCCACAGGGAAAGGAATTCACCCCTCCACTTT
CASSVSAHRERNSPLHF
>TRBV20-1|TRBJ1-3|.|many
TGCAGTGCTAGAGATTGGGGAGGCTCTGGAAACACCATATATTTT
CSARDWGGSGNTIYF
>TRBV20-1|TRBJ2-5|TRBD1|.
TGCAGTGCTGTCTCGACAGGGGGAGAGACCCAGTACTTC
CSAVSTGGETQYF
>TRBV6-2/TRBV6-3|TRBJ1-1|.|few
TGTGCCAGCAGTTATTGGGGGACTGGGGACACTGAAGCTTTCTTT
CASSYWGTGDTEAFF
>TRBV4-1|TRBJ2-1|TRBD1|.
TGCGCCAGCGAAAGGAGGGGACAGGGCTCGTGGAATGAGCAGTTCTTC
CASERRGQGSWNEQFF
>TRBV9|TRBJ2-1|.|few
TGTGCCAGCAGCCCGGAATACAATGAGCAGTTCTTC
CASSPEYNEQFF
>TRBV5-1|TRBJ2-7|.|many
TGCGCCAGCAGCTTTGGGGGGTACGAGCAGTACTTC
CASSFGGYEQYF
>TRBV12-3/TRBV12-4|TRBJ1-1|.|.
TGTGCCAGCAGCCCAGTAGACCGGATGTACACTGAAGCTTTCTTT
CASSPVDRMYTEAFF